Listed here are 13 T cell receptor beta chains from one sample, sequenced in a study of human T cells and chemical hapten exposure. TCRdb called the RACE reads again in MiXCR, with one record for every CDR3 protein. This sample has 300,000 to 400,000 distinct CDR3 sequences; 6% to 8.5% occur once, and the top ten carry less than 10%. The time point here: patch test 1, 2 weeks after DPC sensitization. Stated treatment: therapeutic diphenylcyclopropenone sensitization with weekly scalp DPC. This specimen consisted of whole blood, obtained in connection with sensitization to the hapten diphenylcyclopropenone (DPC). These receptors all stem from a woman under 30 with alopecia areata. Some clones in this sample may be carry-over from other donors' samples.

This clonotype came up many times. The chain has TRBV4-3 and TRBJ2-5; weak D call: TRBD2 (5 bases). Germline assignment: CDR1 LGHNA and CDR2 YSLEER. V dropped 0 bases and J dropped 0 bases, with 8 bases sitting between them. CDR3 length equals 15 residues. The CDR3 bases are TGCGCCAGCAGCCAAGATGAGGGTTACCAAGAGACCCAGTACTTC. It yields the protein CASSQDEGYQETQYF.

This clonotype has more than one count but fewer than ten. The chain uses TRBV12-3 or TRBV12-4 and TRBJ2-6; D unclear. This CDR3 has 14 residues. With 8 bases removed from V and 4 bases from J, the gap between germline ends came to 12 bases. The CDR3 reads CASVLPDGANVLTF. The CDR3 bases are TGTGCCAGCGTTCTGCCAGACGGGGCCAACGTCCTGACTTTC.

This clonotype was observed at least ten times. The gene calls are TRBV28 and TRBJ2-2; D unresolved. Germline CDR1 reads MDHEN; CDR2 reads SYDVKM. This CDR3 has 13 residues. Deletions cut 3 bases from V and 6 bases from J, with 8 bases between. DNA of the CDR3: TGTGCCAGCAGTTTGGTAGCTGCCGGGGAGCTGTTTTTT. The encoded protein is CASSLVAAGELFF.

This clonotype came up many times. V gene TRBV28 combines with J gene TRBJ2-7; 8 bases are a match to TRBD2. The CDR3 spans 14 residues. Looked up from germline, CDR1 is MDHEN and CDR2 is SYDVKM. V lost 6 bases to trimming and J lost 2 bases; unmatched junction nucleotides: 6. This CDR3 reads CASSSGLAAYEQYF. CDR3 bases: TGTGCCAGCAGCTCAGGACTAGCCGCCTACGAGCAGTACTTC.

The chain combines TRBV4-3 with TRBJ2-3, with D hard to call. The V gene's germline CDR1 is LGHNA and CDR2 YSLEER. V shed 0 bases and J shed 0 bases, with 10 bases lying between them. The CDR3 extends over 16 amino acids. The CDR3 DNA reads TGCGCCAGCAGCCAAGATTTGCAGATAAGCACAGATACGCAGTATTTT. Translating gives CASSQDLQISTDTQYF.

This clonotype has ten or more counts. The gene calls are TRBV7-2 and TRBJ2-6; no clear D gene. Germline V gene lookup returns CDR1 SGHTA and CDR2 FQGNSA. The V end was cut by 2 bases, the J end by 4 bases, with 15 bases between. The CDR3 covers 17 residues. The CDR3 spells CASSLLRPRSGANVLTF. For the CDR3, the DNA is TGTGCCAGCAGCTTACTCAGGCCCCGTAGCGGGGCCAACGTCCTGACTTTC.

This clonotype was detected many times. V is TRBV7-9 and J is TRBJ2-3, with D perhaps matching TRBD1 (5 bases). Trimming took 5 bases from V and 2 from J, leaving 11 bases between them. The CDR3 covers 14 residues. CDR1 SEHNR and CDR2 FQNEAQ come from the germline V gene (reference sequence). The DNA of the CDR3 is TGTGCCAGCAGCCAGGGCCGTCTCACAGATACGCAGTATTTT. Translating it yields CASSQGRLTDTQYF.

This clonotype was seen ten or more times. The chain carries TRBV4-2 and TRBJ2-7; D is uncertain. The CDR3 has 14 amino acids. Germline lookup yields CDR1 LGHNA and CDR2 YNFKEQ. V lost 4 bases and J lost 1, with 11 bases in between. The CDR3 sequence: CASSPGLASYEQYF. In DNA form, the CDR3 reads TGTGCCAGCAGCCCCGGGTTAGCATCCTACGAGCAGTACTTC.

The J gene is TRBJ1-2, the V gene TRBV9, with D maybe TRBD1 (5 bases). The CDR3 runs 14 residues. V was cut by 3 bases and J by 0 bases, with 9 bases left in between. Germline lookup yields CDR1 SGDLS and CDR2 YYNGEE. The DNA of the CDR3 is TGTGCCAGCAGCGCGTCGACAGCTAACTATGGCTACACCTTC. It translates to CASSASTANYGYTF.

This clonotype occurred a few times. V gene TRBV12-3 or TRBV12-4 combines with J gene TRBJ1-1; D uncertain. There are 13 residues in the CDR3. V shed 3 bases and J shed 4 bases, with 9 bases lying between them. CDR3 sequence: CASSFSATTEAFF. CDR3 bases: TGTGCCAGCAGTTTCTCGGCCACCACTGAAGCTTTCTTT.

This chain links TRBV27 with TRBJ1-5; no firm D call. The V gene's germline CDR1 is MNHEY and CDR2 SMNVEV (reference sequence). V was pared by 1 base and J by 5 bases, with 9 bases between. The CDR3 is made up of 14 amino acids. CDR3 DNA sequence: TGTGCCAGCAGTTTATATGGGAAAGATCAGCCCCAGCATTTT. Its translation is CASSLYGKDQPQHF.

The chain employs TRBV7-2 and TRBJ2-7, with D possibly TRBD2 on 6 matching bases. V was trimmed by 5 bases and J by 3 bases, leaving 17 bases between them. The CDR3 has 15 amino acids. Per the germline V gene, CDR1 is SGHTA and CDR2 is FQGNSA. DNA for the CDR3: TGTGCCAGCAGCCCGCACCCGGGACTTTACTACGAGCAGTACTTC. Protein product: CASSPHPGLYYEQYF.

Comments on this clonotype: An end of the junction differs from the germline gene, which may be a read error. Here the CDR3 reads CAISLDPYEQYF. The CDR3, as DNA: TGTGCCATCAGCTTGGACCCCTACGAGCAGTACTTC. The chain couples TRBV5-6 to TRBJ2-7, with unresolved D. Germline V gene data show CDR1 as SGHDT and CDR2 as YYEEEE. The CDR3 is 12 amino acids. Based on the CDR3 plus reference TRBV5-6 and TRBJ2-7, the full variable domain is DAGVTQSPTHLIKTRGQQVTLRCSPKSGHDTVSWYQQALGQGPQFIFQYYEEEERQRGNFPDRFSGHQFPNYSSELNVNALLLGDSALYLCAISLDPYEQYFGPGTRLTVT.